This T cell receptor (beta chain) was profiled in a study of blood T cell repertoires in COVID-19. Sequencing used immunoSEQ multiplex PCR; TCRdb keeps in-frame clones, though not all of them. The sample yields fewer than 250,000 clones, 92% seen once. The TCR was taken from a man aged 60-69 years with COVID-19, enrolled during active disease. Sequencing input: peripheral blood.

The CDR3 protein is CASSRTGESTEAFF. CDR3 coding DNA: TGTGCCAGCAGCAGGACCGGGGAGTCCACTGAAGCTTTCTTT. The V gene is TRBV3-1 (or the pseudogene TRBV3-2), the J gene TRBJ1-1, with no clear D. The length of the CDR3 is 14 residues. CDR1 and CDR2 from the germline V gene are LGHDT and YNNKEL (reference sequence). V was trimmed by 5 bases and J by 4 bases, leaving 14 bases between them.